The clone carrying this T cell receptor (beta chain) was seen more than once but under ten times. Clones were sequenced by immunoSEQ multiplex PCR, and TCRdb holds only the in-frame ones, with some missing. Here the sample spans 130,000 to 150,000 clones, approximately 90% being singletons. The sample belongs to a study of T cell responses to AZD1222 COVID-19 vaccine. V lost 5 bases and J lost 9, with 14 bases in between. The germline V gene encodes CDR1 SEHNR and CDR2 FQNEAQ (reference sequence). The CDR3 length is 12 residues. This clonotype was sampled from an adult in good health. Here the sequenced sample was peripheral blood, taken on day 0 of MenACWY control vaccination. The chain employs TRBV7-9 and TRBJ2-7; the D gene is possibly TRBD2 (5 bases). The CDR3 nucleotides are TGTGCCAGCAGCGCCTCCCCGAGCGGGCAGTACTTC. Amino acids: CASSASPSGQYF.